A selection of T cell receptor beta chains follows, all from one sample in a study of monozygotic twins with inflammatory bowel disease. TCRdb re-called the 5' RACE reads and catalogs CDR3 proteins one per entry, DNA excluded. Here the sample table reports some 440,000 distinct CDR3 sequences. The sample comprised blood. These receptors came from a human donor with ulcerative colitis or Crohn's disease, or a healthy co-twin of an affected twin (not recorded which). Each CDR3 is given with its conserved first and last residue.

V gene,J gene,CDR3 protein
TRBV5-1,TRBJ2-7,CASSLDYQNSYEQYF
TRBV6-2/TRBV6-3,TRBJ1-1,CASSPASERDAFF
TRBV20-1,TRBJ2-1,CSARPASGSFGEQFF
TRBV20-1,TRBJ2-7,CSAQPGREQYF
TRBV7-2,TRBJ2-7,CASSQTGPLEQYF
TRBV7-7,TRBJ2-7,CASSPITKGEQYF
TRBV6-4,TRBJ2-3,CASSPQRDEVDTQYF
TRBV7-6,TRBJ1-1,CASSLDFTGGEAFF
TRBV18,TRBJ2-1,CASSSAGLAGPNEQFF
TRBV7-2,TRBJ2-7,CASSSRGLATYEQYF
TRBV5-5,TRBJ1-6,CASSLAGTENSPLHF
TRBV20-1,TRBJ2-2,CSAPGTANTGELFF
TRBV5-1,TRBJ1-1,CASSPAPGQGTNTEAFF
TRBV27,TRBJ2-1,CASSLRAVGVSEQFF
TRBV20-1,TRBJ2-4,CSARLDRVSYF
TRBV19,TRBJ1-1,CASSLVLGVNTEAFF
TRBV4-1,TRBJ2-7,CASSHIYPRVRYEQYF
TRBV27,TRBJ2-2,CASSLYPDAGELFF
TRBV12-3/TRBV12-4,TRBJ2-7,CASSLSRGDHEQYF
TRBV12-3/TRBV12-4,TRBJ1-5,CASRVGARPNQPQHF
TRBV20-1,TRBJ2-5,CSARRYQETQYF
TRBV29-1,TRBJ1-2,CSVRQGTPGYTF
TRBV9,TRBJ1-3,CASSLRVGSGNTIYF
TRBV12-3/TRBV12-4,TRBJ1-1,CASFAALRGTEAFF
TRBV11-2,TRBJ2-4,CASSLRTSGDLAKNIQYF
TRBV5-1,TRBJ1-1,CASSLVGQGDPNTEAFF
TRBV12-3/TRBV12-4,TRBJ2-1,CASSLAGMSSYNKQFF
TRBV12-3/TRBV12-4,TRBJ2-1,CASISGLASNEQFF
TRBV30,TRBJ2-1,CAEASYNEQFF
TRBV7-8,TRBJ2-7,CASSLAQAAGYEQYF
TRBV20-1,TRBJ2-5,CSANALADYETQYF
TRBV5-1,TRBJ1-3,CASSLAGQISGNTIYF
TRBV12-3/TRBV12-4,TRBJ1-1,CASSPAGGKMNTEAFF
TRBV27,TRBJ2-1,CASSSPLRGGRNEQFF
TRBV12-3/TRBV12-4,TRBJ2-7,CASSHRQGAAEQYF
TRBV12-3/TRBV12-4,TRBJ1-5,CASSLSSGRQPQHF
TRBV7-2,TRBJ2-5,CASRLANQETQYF
TRBV6-1,TRBJ1-5,CASSQGWVTYDSNQPQHF
TRBV7-2,TRBJ1-1,CAIFGSGNTEAFF
TRBV9,TRBJ2-7,CASSVELDYEQYF
TRBV28,TRBJ2-1,CATRGLAGAEYNEQFF
TRBV20-1,TRBJ2-5,CSASDVKAGGRTQYF
TRBV7-2,TRBJ2-7,CASSLQPSGPYEQYF
TRBV7-2,TRBJ2-5,CASASGRRETQYF
TRBV30,TRBJ2-7,CAWSVRGLYEQYF
TRBV28,TRBJ2-3,CASRTPGGVTDTQYF
TRBV27,TRBJ2-6,CASSPGTGSSGANVLTF
TRBV5-5,TRBJ2-1,CASSTYNEQFF
TRBV7-2,TRBJ2-6,CASSSQGGAGANVLTF
TRBV5-1,TRBJ2-7,CASSLTGTGYEQYF
TRBV7-8,TRBJ2-5,CASSLSWTQYF
TRBV9,TRBJ2-3,CASSGRRSTDTQYF
TRBV6-1,TRBJ2-7,CASSPGNGRVSYEQYF
TRBV5-6,TRBJ1-1,CASSGTNTEAFF
TRBV7-7,TRBJ2-3,CASSLNYAATDTQYF
TRBV5-4,TRBJ2-1,CASSKSGSYNEQFF
TRBV14,TRBJ2-1,CASSSRQEAAEQFF
TRBV12-3/TRBV12-4,TRBJ2-1,CASSPDRGGYNEQFF
TRBV29-1,TRBJ2-2,CSVEGPRDRETGELFF
TRBV7-8,TRBJ2-5,CASSPHEGQETQYF